A selection of T cell receptor beta chains follows, all from one sample in a study of shared clonotypes between healthy human individuals. Assay: immunoSEQ multiplex PCR; the TCRdb copy retains only in-frame clones and omits some. Among approximately 600,000 clones listed, 95% were seen once. Sequencing was performed on naive CD8+ T cells sorted from blood. The receptors stem from a woman aged 25 to 45 in good health. CDR3s include the opening cysteine and the closing phenylalanine or tryptophan. The order of the fields is CDR3 DNA, CDR3 protein, V gene, clone size, D gene, J gene. The D gene is left open where the match is weak. Only part of the rows carry a size: once, few, many, or a class if the clone is expanded.

TGTGCCAGCAGCTCCCGACAGGGGGTCCACGAGCAGTACTTC CASSSRQGVHEQYF TRBV13 - TRBD1 TRBJ2-7
TGTGCCAGCAGCTTTGACAGGGACGAGCAGTACTTC CASSFDRDEQYF TRBV11-2 - TRBD1 TRBJ2-7
TGTGCCAGCAGTTACGGTGGCAACACCTACGAGCAGTACTTC CASSYGGNTYEQYF TRBV6-6 - - TRBJ2-7
TGTGCCAGCAGCTTGAGCAGGTACGGCTACGAGCAGTACTTC CASSLSRYGYEQYF TRBV5-6 - - TRBJ2-7
TGCGCCAGCAGTTTGACTAGCGGCTACACAGATACGCAGTATTTT CASSLTSGYTDTQYF TRBV4-1 - TRBD2 TRBJ2-3
TGTGCCAGCAGCCAAGCGTCTCTAGCGGGGAGCACAGATACGCAGTATTTT CASSQASLAGSTDTQYF TRBV4-2 - TRBD2 TRBJ2-3
TGTGCCAGCAGTTTCGGGATGTCCTACGAGCAGTACTTC CASSFGMSYEQYF TRBV27 - - TRBJ2-7
TGTGCCCCTTATAGTAGGCCTTCCCCACACTACGAGCAGTACTTC CAPYSRPSPHYEQYF TRBV28 once - TRBJ2-7
TGCGCCAGCAGCCAAGATCCCGATTACGAGCAGTACTTC CASSQDPDYEQYF TRBV4-1 once - TRBJ2-7
TGTGCCAGTTCGCTGGGTGGGGCGGGCGCTCCCTACGAGCAGTACTTC CASSLGGAGAPYEQYF TRBV27 - - TRBJ2-7
TGCGCCAGCAGCCTTCTAATGGGGACTCCCCAGCCCCAGCATTTT CASSLLMGTPQPQHF TRBV4-1 - - TRBJ1-5
TGTGCCAGCCAGTTAGCGGGAGTTGGTGAGCAGTTCTTC CASQLAGVGEQFF TRBV19 - TRBD2 TRBJ2-1
TGTGCCAGCAGCTTACTGATGGCGGGAGCATACAATGAGCAGTTCTTC CASSLLMAGAYNEQFF TRBV7-8 - TRBD2 TRBJ2-1
TGCGCCAGCAGCTTGGAAGGGGGGTTGCGGTTAGCCAAAAACATTCAGTACTTC CASSLEGGLRLAKNIQYF TRBV5-1 once - TRBJ2-4
TGTGCCAGCAGCTTTTCAGAACAAGAGACCCAGTACTTC CASSFSEQETQYF TRBV5-4 - - TRBJ2-5
TGTGCCAGCAGCTTCGGGGCAGCTGGGGCCAACGTCCTGACTTTC CASSFGAAGANVLTF TRBV7-3 - - TRBJ2-6
TGTGCCAGCAGCGTAGCAGGGACCCAGAATGAAAAACTGTTTTTT CASSVAGTQNEKLFF TRBV9 - - TRBJ1-4
TGTGCCAGCAGCCAATTTCAGGGTAGCTACAATGAGCAGTTCTTC CASSQFQGSYNEQFF TRBV14 once - TRBJ2-1
TGTGCCAGCAGTTTGACTAGGAGCTCCTACGAGCAGTACTTC CASSLTRSSYEQYF TRBV27 - - TRBJ2-7
TGTGCCAGCAGCATGACGGAGGCGCTGTTTTTT CASSMTEALFF TRBV7-9 - - TRBJ1-4
TGCAGCGTTCCCCTAGGACAGGTTTTTCCCCAACAAGAGACCCAGTACTTC CSVPLGQVFPQQETQYF TRBV29-1 - TRBD1 TRBJ2-5
TGTGCCAGTAGTACTCACGACTTCTACAATGAGCAGTTCTTC CASSTHDFYNEQFF TRBV19 - - TRBJ2-1
TGTGCCAGCACTCTATCCTACGAGCAGTACTTC CASTLSYEQYF TRBV6-1 - - TRBJ2-7
TGTGCCAGCAGCTTAGGACTAGCGGGAAACACCGGGGAGCTGTTTTTT CASSLGLAGNTGELFF TRBV7-8 - TRBD2 TRBJ2-2
TGTGCCAGCAGCCCCCCGAACGGGAGCATGGATACGCAGTATTTT CASSPPNGSMDTQYF TRBV7-9 - - TRBJ2-3
TGTGCCAGCTTGCCCGGGACACTCCAATACGAGCAGTACTTC CASLPGTLQYEQYF TRBV2 once - TRBJ2-7
TGTGCCAGCAGCCCAAAGGTAGCGGGAGGGCCGTACGAGCAGTACTTC CASSPKVAGGPYEQYF TRBV5-6 - TRBD2 TRBJ2-7
TGTGCCAGCAGCGTGACTAGCGGGTACAATGAGCAGTTCTTC CASSVTSGYNEQFF TRBV11-3 - TRBD2 TRBJ2-1
TGTGCCACCAGCAGAGATAATTTCGGGTTTGGCTACACCTTC CATSRDNFGFGYTF TRBV15 - - TRBJ1-2
TGTGCCAGCCTGTCCTCCAAATACGAGCAGTACTTC CASLSSKYEQYF TRBV6-5 - - TRBJ2-7
TGTGCCAGCAGTTTAATGGGGACAGGGCCAGATACGCAGTATTTT CASSLMGTGPDTQYF TRBV28 - TRBD1 TRBJ2-3
TGTGCCAGCAGCCAATTGTCTAGCGGCTACGAGCAGTACTTC CASSQLSSGYEQYF TRBV4-2 - TRBD2 TRBJ2-7
TGTGCCAGCAGCTTAGGACCGGGACAAGGCCAAGAGACCCAGTACTTC CASSLGPGQGQETQYF TRBV7-9 - - TRBJ2-5
TGTGCCAGCAGTTTATCGCCCCCCGACAGTCACACCGGGGAGCTGTTTTTT CASSLSPPDSHTGELFF TRBV27 - - TRBJ2-2
TGTGCCAGTAGTATAGTCCCAGGCCATTTCAATGAGCAGTTCTTC CASSIVPGHFNEQFF TRBV19 - - TRBJ2-1
TGTGCCAGTAGTATTTTCGGATCAACATCCTACGAGCAGTACTTC CASSIFGSTSYEQYF TRBV19 - - TRBJ2-7
TGTGCCAGCAGCCCCCAGGGGGGTTCCTACAATGAGCAGTTCTTC CASSPQGGSYNEQFF TRBV7-9 - - TRBJ2-1
TGTGCCAGCAGTCCGGCGGCGGGGGAGCGGTACACCGGGGAGCTGTTTTTT CASSPAAGERYTGELFF TRBV27 - TRBD2 TRBJ2-2
TGTGCCACCAGCGAATCCGGTAATGGCTACACCTTC CATSESGNGYTF TRBV15 once - TRBJ1-2
TGTGCCAGCAGCTTGATAGACAGGGATAACATTCAGTACTTC CASSLIDRDNIQYF TRBV7-9 - TRBD1 TRBJ2-4
TGTGCCAGCAGCTTAGCGGGAGGGCCAGCAGAGACCCAGTACTTC CASSLAGGPAETQYF TRBV7-6 once TRBD2 TRBJ2-5
TGTGCCAGCAGCTTAGGGAGGCCCGGGGAGCTGTTTTTT CASSLGRPGELFF TRBV11-3 - - TRBJ2-2
TGCAGCGTCCCTGGGGACGGGAGCCAGAATGAGCAGTTCTTC CSVPGDGSQNEQFF TRBV29-1 - - TRBJ2-1
TGTGCCACCAGCAGACCCTTCACGGGAGGAACTGAAGCTTTCTTT CATSRPFTGGTEAFF TRBV15 - - TRBJ1-1
TGTGCCAGCAACCTGGTCGAGCAGTACTTC CASNLVEQYF TRBV2 - - TRBJ2-7
TGTGCCAGCAGCGTAGGAACGGCCCTGCGTGGCGAGCAGTACTTC CASSVGTALRGEQYF TRBV27 - - TRBJ2-7
TGTGCCAGTAAGACCCCATACGGGAGAGTATACGAGCAGTACTTC CASKTPYGRVYEQYF TRBV28 - - TRBJ2-7
TGTGCCAGCAGTCCCGGGACAGGGGGCGGCAATCAGCCCCAGCATTTT CASSPGTGGGNQPQHF TRBV27 - TRBD1 TRBJ1-5